The subject of this entry is one TCR beta chain. Antigen: not known. Amplification used 60 Vbeta primers and 13 Jbeta primers. Method: immunoSEQ multiplex PCR; TCRdb's copy keeps in-frame clones and lacks some. The sample has 99,000 or so clones; more than 65% are singletons. The data were taken from a study of cytomegalovirus exposure and HLA in healthy donors. Regarding the study as a whole: A cluster of highly shared sequence variants was likely a sequencing artifact. Reportedly, diagnosis of cytomegalovirus status by the classifier showed high specificity and sensitivity.

V gave up 1 base and J gave up 5 bases; unmatched junction bases: 3. The CDR3 has 15 residues. Germline V gene sequence: CDR1 LNHDA, CDR2 SQIVND (reference sequence). The origin of this receptor is a man aged 30-40 years in good health and CMV-seronegative. V gene TRBV19 combines with J gene TRBJ2-5; 11 bases align to TRBD1. Sample: PBMCs. The CDR3 DNA is TGTGCCAGTAGTATAGTTGGGACAGGGGGTGAGACCCAGTACTTC. Its translation: CASSIVGTGGETQYF.